The 21 T cell receptor beta chains below all came from one sample that was sequenced in a study of technical replicates of blood from a handful of donors. Measured with immunoSEQ multiplex PCR; TCRdb has only the in-frame clones, and not every one. The sample lists about 63,000 clones, around 90% occurring once. The sequenced sample was PBMCs. The receptors here all came from a human donor in good health. Some clones in this sample may be carry-over from other donors' samples.

The chain is built from TRBV7-3 and TRBJ2-1; 10 positions agree with TRBD2. Trimming took 4 bases from V and 5 from J; bases not matched to a gene: 5. Germline assignment: CDR1 SGHTA and CDR2 FQGTGA. The CDR3 loop spans 15 amino acids. This chain's CDR3 is CASSSLAGEHNEQFF. The CDR3, as DNA: TGTGCCAGCAGCTCGCTAGCGGGAGAACACAATGAGCAGTTCTTC. The variable domain in full, with the rest retrieved from reference TRBV7-3 and TRBJ2-1, is GAGVSQTPSNKVTEKGKYVELRCDPISGHTALYWYRQSLGQGPEFLIYFQGTGAADDSGLPNDRFFAVRPEGSVSTLKIQRTERGDSAVYLCASSSLAGEHNEQFFGPGTRLTVL.

This clone was picked up one time. V usage is TRBV4-2 and J usage is TRBJ2-1, with 10 bases matching TRBD2. CDR3 length: 17 residues. Per germline, CDR1 LGHNA and CDR2 YNFKEQ. Unmatched junction bases numbered 6, after V lost 0 bases and J lost 4 bases. Here the CDR3 reads CASSQDTSGAFYNEQFF. The CDR3 bases are TGTGCCAGCAGCCAAGATACTAGCGGGGCATTTTACAATGAGCAGTTCTTC.

This clone was observed a single time. V gene TRBV5-4 combines with J gene TRBJ2-7, with D possibly matching TRBD1 (5 bases). The CDR3 has 13 amino acids. V shed 0 bases and J shed 3 bases, with 7 bases lying between them. Germline CDR1 SGHNT, CDR2 YYREEE (reference sequence). The CDR3 spells CASSLDRNYEQYF. For the CDR3, the DNA is TGTGCCAGCAGCTTGGACAGGAACTACGAGCAGTACTTC.

The sample holds a few counts of this clone. The chain is built from TRBV6-6 and TRBJ1-2; TRBD1 agrees at 8 bases. The CDR3 has 14 amino acids. The junction had 7 bases not matched to a gene; V was cut back by 6 bases and J by 4 bases. Germline CDR1 and CDR2: MNHNY and SVGAGI (reference sequence). This CDR3 is CASSYDRGPYGYTF. Written as DNA, the CDR3 is TGTGCCAGCAGCTACGACAGGGGACCCTATGGCTACACCTTC.

The chain uses TRBV6-5 and TRBJ2-7; 8 bases align to TRBD2. V shed 6 bases, J shed 3 bases, and the junction held 7 bases outside the gene matches. CDR1 is MNHEY, CDR2 SVGAGI, per germline. This CDR3 region has 14 residues. In DNA form, the CDR3 reads TGTGCCAGCAGCCTTAGCGGGACCTTCTACGAGCAGTACTTC. Encoded protein: CASSLSGTFYEQYF.

About this clone: In the same sample, other DNA sequences code for this CDR3. The chain uses TRBV5-1 and TRBJ2-1, with 11 bases fitting TRBD2. CDR1 and CDR2 (germline): SGHRS, YFSETQ. The CDR3 has 15 residues. With 1 base clipped from V and 4 bases from J, the junction kept 1 base outside the gene matches. The DNA for the CDR3 is TGCGCCAGCAGCTTGTTAGCGGGGGGGTACAATGAGCAGTTCTTC. Translating gives CASSLLAGGYNEQFF.

V is TRBV9 and J is TRBJ2-7, with D perhaps matching TRBD1 (6 bases). V was shortened by 0 bases and J by 13 bases, with 17 bases between the two germline ends. From germline, CDR1 is SGDLS and CDR2 YYNGEE. The CDR3 spans 13 residues. The CDR3 protein is CASSVAPSDSIYF. In DNA form, the CDR3 reads TGTGCCAGCAGCGTAGCCCCCTCGGACAGCATCTACTTC.

The CDR3 DNA reads as TGTGCCAGCAGTTTAGACCCGCCAGGGGCGAATGAGCAGTTCTTC. Encoded protein: CASSLDPPGANEQFF. J is TRBJ2-1 and V is TRBV27; perhaps TRBD1 as D (6 bases). Germline V lookup: CDR1 MNHEY, CDR2 SMNVEV (reference sequence). The V end lost 2 bases, the J end lost 7 bases, and 15 bases lay between the germline ends. The CDR3 length is 15 residues.

The chain couples TRBV19 to TRBJ2-3; D call uncertain. Germline values: CDR1 LNHDA, CDR2 SQIVND (reference sequence). The V gene lost 6 bases and the J gene lost 0 bases, with 4 bases spanning the gap. There are 12 residues in the CDR3. Written as DNA, the CDR3 is TGTGCCAGTAGACAGAGCACAGATACGCAGTATTTT. Translating it yields CASRQSTDTQYF.

This clone was seen a handful of times. The CDR3 is CASSAEGGRAHGYTF. DNA of the CDR3: TGTGCCAGCAGTGCTGAAGGGGGCAGGGCACATGGCTACACCTTC. The chain employs TRBV6-1 and TRBJ1-2; 7 nucleotides line up with TRBD1. The CDR3 is 15 residues long. V lost 4 bases, J lost 6 bases, and 11 bases stayed unmatched. The germline gives CDR1 MNHNS, CDR2 SASEGT.

V and J are TRBV4-2 and TRBJ2-7; TRBD2 matches at 10 bases. The J segment lost 1 base and the V segment lost 1 base, leaving 10 bases of the junction unmatched. CDR1 is LGHNA, CDR2 YNFKEQ, per germline. The CDR3 is made up of 18 amino acids. The chain's CDR3 is CASSQVGSSGGRSYEQYF. CDR3 DNA: TGTGCCAGCAGCCAAGTAGGATCTAGCGGGGGTCGATCCTACGAGCAGTACTTC.

In this sample, this clone turned up a few times. V usage is TRBV11-2 and J usage is TRBJ2-3; 15 nucleotides agree with TRBD2. Losses at the gene ends were 5 bases for V and 4 bases for J; bases not matched to a gene: 10. The V gene's germline CDR1 is SGHAT and CDR2 FQNNGV. The CDR3 is made up of 18 amino acids. The CDR3 DNA follows: TGTGCCAGCAGCCGCGCGGGGACTAGCGGGAGGCGCGCAGATACGCAGTATTTT. Amino acids: CASSRAGTSGRRADTQYF.

The genes are TRBV7-3 and TRBJ2-1; 9 bases are a match to TRBD2. With V trimmed by 5 bases and J by 6 bases, 14 bases remained unmatched. The germline CDR1 and CDR2 sequences are SGHTA and FQGTGA. The CDR3 has 17 residues. This chain's CDR3 is CASSPSSSPGLANEQFF. The CDR3 region has the DNA TGTGCCAGCAGCCCCAGTTCGTCTCCGGGACTAGCCAATGAGCAGTTCTTC.

J is TRBJ1-3 and V is TRBV5-4; 9 bases agree with TRBD1. Germline V lookup: CDR1 SGHNT, CDR2 YYREEE (reference sequence). The CDR3 spans 15 residues. The J segment lost 1 base and the V segment lost 4 bases, leaving 3 bases of the junction unmatched. The CDR3 spells CASSQQGASGNTIYF. CDR3 DNA sequence: TGTGCCAGCAGCCAACAGGGGGCATCTGGAAACACCATATATTTT.

The chain combines TRBV12-2 with TRBJ1-6; TRBD1, as called in the table, went unchecked against the DNA. TRBV12-2 is given as a pseudogene. The CDR3 runs 16 residues. Here the CDR3 reads CASRLVKQGSNSPLHF. The CDR3 DNA is TGTGCAAGTCGCTTAGTGAAACAGGGAAGCAATTCACCCCTCCACTTT.

This clone was found a few times. The chain links TRBV6-6 to TRBJ1-2, with D possibly being TRBD1 (6 bases). V was clipped by 8 bases and J by 4 bases, with 14 bases between them. Germline V gene lookup returns CDR1 MNHNY and CDR2 SVGAGI (reference sequence). This CDR3 is built from 13 residues. In DNA, the CDR3 is TGTGCCAGCCACAGGGAGGGGAGCTATGGCTACACCTTC. Its protein product is CASHREGSYGYTF.

The chain combines TRBV6-5 with TRBJ1-2; TRBD1 might be the D (5 bases). Germline V gives CDR1 MNHEY, CDR2 SVGAGI. V was clipped by 1 base and J by 7 bases, with 16 bases between them. The CDR3 is made up of 15 amino acids. The CDR3 sequence: CASSYLPEGRVGYTF. The CDR3 region has the DNA TGTGCCAGCAGTTACTTGCCGGAGGGGCGGGTTGGCTACACCTTC.

The genes are TRBV29-1 and TRBJ2-7, with D unclear. The CDR3 totals 11 residues. Looked up from germline, CDR1 is SQVTM and CDR2 is ANQGSEA. Trimming removed 5 bases at V and 2 bases at J, with 7 bases between. CDR3 in DNA: TGCAGCGTTATGTCGGCCTACGAGCAGTACTTC. This encodes CSVMSAYEQYF.

J is TRBJ1-1 and V is TRBV7-9; tentative D call: TRBD1 (5 bases). Germline-derived CDR1 and CDR2 are SEHNR and FQNEAQ (reference sequence). Trimming took 0 bases from V and 5 from J, leaving 7 bases between them. The CDR3 runs 13 residues. CDR3 sequence (DNA): TGTGCCAGCAGCTTAGCATGGACAACTGAAGCTTTCTTT. This sequence encodes CASSLAWTTEAFF.

The chain couples TRBV7-8 to TRBJ1-6; D gene uncertain. The V and J ends lost 0 bases and 8 bases respectively, with 5 bases between them. The CDR3 has 13 amino acids. Germline values: CDR1 SGHVS, CDR2 FQNEAQ. The CDR3 DNA reads TGTGCCAGCAGCTTAGCGCGGGATTCACCCCTCCACTTT. Its translation is CASSLARDSPLHF.

This clone was recorded once. V usage is TRBV5-8 and J usage is TRBJ2-2; D remains ambiguous. Between the trimmed V and J ends, which lost 0 bases and 1 base, there was a span of 4 bases. Germline lookup yields CDR1 SGHTS and CDR2 YDEGEE. There are 14 residues in the CDR3. This CDR3 is CASSLGQNTGELFF. The CDR3 DNA follows: TGTGCCAGCAGCTTGGGGCAGAACACCGGGGAGCTGTTTTTT.